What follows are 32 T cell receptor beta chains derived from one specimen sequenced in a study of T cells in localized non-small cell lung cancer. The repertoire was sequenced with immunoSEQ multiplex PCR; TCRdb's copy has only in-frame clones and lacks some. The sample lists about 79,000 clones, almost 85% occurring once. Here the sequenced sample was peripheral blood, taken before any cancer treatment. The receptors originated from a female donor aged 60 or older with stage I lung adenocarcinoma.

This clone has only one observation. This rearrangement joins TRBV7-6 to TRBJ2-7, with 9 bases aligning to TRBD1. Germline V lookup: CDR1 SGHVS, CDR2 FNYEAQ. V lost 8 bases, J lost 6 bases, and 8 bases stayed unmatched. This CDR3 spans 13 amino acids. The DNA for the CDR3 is TGTGCCAGCGCAGACAGGGGGAAGAGCGAGCAGTACTTC. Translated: CASADRGKSEQYF.

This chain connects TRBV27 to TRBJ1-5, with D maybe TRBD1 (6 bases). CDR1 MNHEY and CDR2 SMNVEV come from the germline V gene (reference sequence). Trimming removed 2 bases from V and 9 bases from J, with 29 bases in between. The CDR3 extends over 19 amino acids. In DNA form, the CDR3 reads TGTGCCAGCAGTTTACGTAGGGGTTTCGCGGACCCAGGGGATATGCCCCAGCATTTT. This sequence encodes CASSLRRGFADPGDMPQHF.

CDR3 coding DNA: TGTGCCAGCAGTCTGACAGGGGACGCCACTGAAGCTTTCTTT. It codes for CASSLTGDATEAFF. The V call is TRBV6-4, the J call TRBJ1-1; 8 positions match TRBD1. CDR1 is MRHNA, CDR2 SNTAGT, per germline. The CDR3 totals 14 residues. Trimming removed 5 bases from V and 4 bases from J; junction bases left unmatched: 6.

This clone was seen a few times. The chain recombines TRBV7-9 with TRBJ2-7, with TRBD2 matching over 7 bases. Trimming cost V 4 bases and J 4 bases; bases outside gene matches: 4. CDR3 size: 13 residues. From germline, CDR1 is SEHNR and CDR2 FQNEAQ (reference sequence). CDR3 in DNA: TGTGCCAGCAGCTCTACTAGCGTTTACGAGCAGTACTTC. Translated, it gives CASSSTSVYEQYF.

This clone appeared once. The CDR3 sequence: CASSFRPGGRTGELFF. CDR3 coding DNA: TGTGCCAGCAGTTTTAGACCAGGAGGTCGGACCGGGGAGCTGTTTTTT. The chain has TRBV27 and TRBJ2-2; D might be TRBD2 (5 bases). The V end was cut by 3 bases, the J end by 5 bases, with 16 bases between. Germline V lookup: CDR1 MNHEY, CDR2 SMNVEV (reference sequence). The CDR3 is 16 residues long.

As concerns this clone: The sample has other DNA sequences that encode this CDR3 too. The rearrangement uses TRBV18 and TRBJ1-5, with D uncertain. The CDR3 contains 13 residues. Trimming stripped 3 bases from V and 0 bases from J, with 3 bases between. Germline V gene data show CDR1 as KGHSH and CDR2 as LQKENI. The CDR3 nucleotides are TGTGCCAGCTCACCCAATAGCAATCAGCCCCAGCATTTT. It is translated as CASSPNSNQPQHF. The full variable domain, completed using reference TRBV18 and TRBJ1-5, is NAGVMQNPRHLVRRRGQEARLRCSPMKGHSHVYWYRQLPEEGLKFMVYLQKENIIDESGMPKERFSAEFPKEGPSILRIQQVVRGDSAAYFCASSPNSNQPQHFGDGTRLSIL.

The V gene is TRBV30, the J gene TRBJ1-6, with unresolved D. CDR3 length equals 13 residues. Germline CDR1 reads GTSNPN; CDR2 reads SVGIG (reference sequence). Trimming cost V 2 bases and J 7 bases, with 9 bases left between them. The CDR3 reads CAWSLETNSPLHF. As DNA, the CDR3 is TGTGCCTGGAGTTTGGAGACGAATTCACCCCTCCACTTT.

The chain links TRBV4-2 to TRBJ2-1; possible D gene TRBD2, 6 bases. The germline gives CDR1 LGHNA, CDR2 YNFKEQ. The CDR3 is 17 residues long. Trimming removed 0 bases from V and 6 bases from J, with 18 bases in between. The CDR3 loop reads CASSQEVGGPTFNEQFF. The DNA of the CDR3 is TGTGCCAGCAGCCAAGAGGTCGGGGGACCAACCTTCAATGAGCAGTTCTTC.

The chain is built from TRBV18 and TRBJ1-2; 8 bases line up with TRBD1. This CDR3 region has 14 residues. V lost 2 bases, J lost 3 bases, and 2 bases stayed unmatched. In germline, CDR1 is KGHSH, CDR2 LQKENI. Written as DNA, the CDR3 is TGTGCCAGCTCACCAGACAGGGGAGACTATGGCTACACCTTC. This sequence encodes CASSPDRGDYGYTF.

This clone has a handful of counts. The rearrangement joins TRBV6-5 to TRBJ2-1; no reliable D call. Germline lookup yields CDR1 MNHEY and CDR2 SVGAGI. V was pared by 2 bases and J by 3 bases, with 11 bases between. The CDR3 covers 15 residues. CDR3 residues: CASSYLGSRYNEQFF. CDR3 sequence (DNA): TGTGCCAGCAGTTACCTCGGATCTCGCTACAATGAGCAGTTCTTC.

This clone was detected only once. For the CDR3, the DNA is TGCGCCAGCAGCCATCCAGACGCGGGGGCAACTAATGAAAAACTGTTTTTT. Translating it yields CASSHPDAGATNEKLFF. V and J are TRBV4-1 and TRBJ1-4, with D perhaps TRBD1 (5 bases). The CDR3 has 17 residues. Germline CDR1 and CDR2: MGHRA and YSYEKL. The V and J ends lost 3 bases and 0 bases respectively, with 14 bases between them.

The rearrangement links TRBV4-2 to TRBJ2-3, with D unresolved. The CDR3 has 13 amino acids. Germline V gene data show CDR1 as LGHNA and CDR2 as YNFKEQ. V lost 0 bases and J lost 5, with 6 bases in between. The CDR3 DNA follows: TGTGCCAGCAGCCAAGAAGGTGGAGATACGCAGTATTTT. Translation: CASSQEGGDTQYF.

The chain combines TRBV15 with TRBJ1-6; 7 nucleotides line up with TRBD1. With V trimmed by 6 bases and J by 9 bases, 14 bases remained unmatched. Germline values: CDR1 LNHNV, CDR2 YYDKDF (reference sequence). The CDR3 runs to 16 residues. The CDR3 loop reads CATRPIQGPVGSPLHF. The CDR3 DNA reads TGTGCCACCAGGCCTATACAGGGGCCGGTCGGTTCACCCCTCCACTTT.

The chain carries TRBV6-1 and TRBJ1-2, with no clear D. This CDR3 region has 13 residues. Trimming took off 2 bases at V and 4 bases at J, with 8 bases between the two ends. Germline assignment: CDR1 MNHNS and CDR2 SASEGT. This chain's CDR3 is CASSEWQSYGYTF. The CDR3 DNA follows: TGTGCCAGCAGTGAATGGCAGTCCTATGGCTACACCTTC.

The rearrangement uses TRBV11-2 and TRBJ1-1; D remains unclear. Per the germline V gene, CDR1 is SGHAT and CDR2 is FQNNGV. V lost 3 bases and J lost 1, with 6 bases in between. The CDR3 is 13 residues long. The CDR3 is CASSFDGNTEAFF. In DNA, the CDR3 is TGTGCCAGCAGCTTCGACGGGAACACTGAAGCTTTCTTT. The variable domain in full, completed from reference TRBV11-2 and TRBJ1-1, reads EAGVAQSPRYKIIEKRQSVAFWCNPISGHATLYWYQQILGQGPKLLIQFQNNGVVDDSQLPKDRFSAERLKGVDSTLKIQPAKLEDSAVYLCASSFDGNTEAFFGQGTRLTVV.

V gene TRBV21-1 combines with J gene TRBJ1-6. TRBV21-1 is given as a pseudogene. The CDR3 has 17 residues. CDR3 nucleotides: TGTGCCAGCAGCTCTCAATACCCAGGAGGACCAAATTCACCCCTCCACTTT. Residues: CASSSQYPGGPNSPLHF.

CDR3 residues: CASSEVRYGYTF. In nucleotides, the CDR3 is TGTGCCAGCAGTGAAGTCCGCTATGGCTACACCTTC. The chain couples TRBV6-1 to TRBJ1-2; D is ambiguous. This CDR3 has 12 residues. Trimming pared 1 base from V and 4 bases from J, leaving 4 bases between. Germline CDR1 MNHNS, CDR2 SASEGT.

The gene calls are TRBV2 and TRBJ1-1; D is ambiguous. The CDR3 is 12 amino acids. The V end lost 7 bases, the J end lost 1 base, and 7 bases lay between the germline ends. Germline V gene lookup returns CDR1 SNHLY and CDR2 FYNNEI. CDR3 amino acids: CASTLSNTEAFF. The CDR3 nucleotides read TGTGCCAGCACTCTGTCGAACACTGAAGCTTTCTTT.

The CDR3: CASSAGVGAKNIQYF. The CDR3 coding sequence is TGTGCCAGCTCGGCGGGGGTAGGAGCCAAAAACATTCAGTACTTC. V is TRBV18 and J is TRBJ2-4; 7 bases line up with TRBD2. Losses at the gene ends were 6 bases for V and 0 bases for J; bases not matched to a gene: 5. CDR3 size: 15 residues. CDR1 and CDR2 (germline): KGHSH, LQKENI.

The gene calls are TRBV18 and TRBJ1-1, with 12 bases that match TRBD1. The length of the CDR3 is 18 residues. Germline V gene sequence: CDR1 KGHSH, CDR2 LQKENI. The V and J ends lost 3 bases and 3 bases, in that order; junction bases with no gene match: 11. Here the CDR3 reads CASSPKPGQGAIDTEAFF. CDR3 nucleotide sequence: TGTGCCAGCTCACCCAAACCGGGACAGGGGGCGATAGACACTGAAGCTTTCTTT.

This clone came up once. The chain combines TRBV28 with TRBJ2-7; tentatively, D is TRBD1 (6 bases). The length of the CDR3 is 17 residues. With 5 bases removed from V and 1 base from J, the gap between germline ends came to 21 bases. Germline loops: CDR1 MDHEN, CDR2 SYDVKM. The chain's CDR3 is CASSAPHHNTGSYEQYF. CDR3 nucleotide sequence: TGTGCCAGCAGTGCACCCCACCATAACACAGGGTCCTACGAGCAGTACTTC.

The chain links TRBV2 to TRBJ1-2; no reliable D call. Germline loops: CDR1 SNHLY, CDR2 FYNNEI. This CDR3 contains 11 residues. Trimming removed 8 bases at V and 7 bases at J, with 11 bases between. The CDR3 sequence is CASSIGRGYTF. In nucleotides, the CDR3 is TGTGCCAGCTCCATCGGGCGTGGCTACACCTTC.

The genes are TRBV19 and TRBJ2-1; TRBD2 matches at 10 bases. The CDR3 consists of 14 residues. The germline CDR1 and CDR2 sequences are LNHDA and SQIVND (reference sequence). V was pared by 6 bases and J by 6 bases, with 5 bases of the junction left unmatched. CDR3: CASSVLAGLNEQFF. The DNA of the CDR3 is TGTGCCAGTAGCGTACTAGCGGGACTCAATGAGCAGTTCTTC.

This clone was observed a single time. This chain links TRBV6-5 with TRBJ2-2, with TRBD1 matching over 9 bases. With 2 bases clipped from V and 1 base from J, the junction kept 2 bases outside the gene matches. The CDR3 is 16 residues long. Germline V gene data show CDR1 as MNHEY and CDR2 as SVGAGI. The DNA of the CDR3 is TGTGCCAGCAGTTACGGGACAGGGCGGAACACCGGGGAGCTGTTTTTT. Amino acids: CASSYGTGRNTGELFF.

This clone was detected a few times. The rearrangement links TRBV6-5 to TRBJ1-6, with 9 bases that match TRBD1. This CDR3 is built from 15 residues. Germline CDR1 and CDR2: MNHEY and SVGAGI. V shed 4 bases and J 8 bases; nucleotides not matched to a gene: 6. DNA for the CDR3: TGTGCCAGCAGTTTACAGGGGGCTCCGGATTCACCCCTCCACTTT. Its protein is CASSLQGAPDSPLHF.

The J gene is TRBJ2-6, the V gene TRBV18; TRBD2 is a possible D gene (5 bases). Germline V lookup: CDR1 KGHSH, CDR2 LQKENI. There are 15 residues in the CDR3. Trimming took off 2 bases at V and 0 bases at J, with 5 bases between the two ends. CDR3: CASSPGSSGANVLTF. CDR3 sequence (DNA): TGTGCCAGCTCACCAGGGAGCTCTGGGGCCAACGTCCTGACTTTC.

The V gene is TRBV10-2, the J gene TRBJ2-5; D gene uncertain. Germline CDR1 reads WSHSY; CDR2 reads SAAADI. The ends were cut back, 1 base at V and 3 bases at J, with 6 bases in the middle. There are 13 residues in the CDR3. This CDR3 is CASSEWTEETQYF. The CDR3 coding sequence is TGCGCCAGCAGTGAGTGGACGGAAGAGACCCAGTACTTC.

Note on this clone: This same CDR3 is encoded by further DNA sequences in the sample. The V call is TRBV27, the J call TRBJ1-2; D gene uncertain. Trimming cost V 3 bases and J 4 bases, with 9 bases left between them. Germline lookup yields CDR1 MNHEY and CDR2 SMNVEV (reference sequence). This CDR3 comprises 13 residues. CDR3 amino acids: CASSLRQSYGYTF. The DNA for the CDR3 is TGTGCCAGCAGTTTGCGGCAGAGCTATGGCTACACCTTC.

CDR3 DNA: TGTGCCAGCAGCCTGGACAGGGAATGGCAGCCCCAGCATTTT. Translated, it gives CASSLDREWQPQHF. The chain joins TRBV6-5 to TRBJ1-5; 8 nucleotides match TRBD1. Germline loops: CDR1 MNHEY, CDR2 SVGAGI. V shed 6 bases, J shed 7 bases, and the junction held 8 bases outside the gene matches. The CDR3 loop spans 14 amino acids.

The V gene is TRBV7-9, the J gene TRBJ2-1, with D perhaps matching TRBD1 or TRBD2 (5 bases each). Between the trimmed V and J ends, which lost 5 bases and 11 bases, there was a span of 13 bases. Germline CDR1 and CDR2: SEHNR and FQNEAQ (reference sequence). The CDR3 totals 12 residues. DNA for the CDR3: TGTGCCAGCAGCCAAGGGACGGCCCAGCAGTTCTTC. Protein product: CASSQGTAQQFF.

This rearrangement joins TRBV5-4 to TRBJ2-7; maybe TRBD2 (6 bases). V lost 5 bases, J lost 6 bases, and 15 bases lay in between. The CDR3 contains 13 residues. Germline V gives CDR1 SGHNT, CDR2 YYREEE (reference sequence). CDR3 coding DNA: TGTGCCAGCAGAAACATGGGGGGAGGCGAGCAGTACTTC. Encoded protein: CASRNMGGGEQYF.

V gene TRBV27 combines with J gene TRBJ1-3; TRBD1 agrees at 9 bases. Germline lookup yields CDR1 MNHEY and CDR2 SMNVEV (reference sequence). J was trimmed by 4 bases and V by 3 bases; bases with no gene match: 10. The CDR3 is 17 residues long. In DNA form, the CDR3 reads TGTGCCAGCAGTTTTACCCAACAGGGGGCAACGGGAAACACCATATATTTT. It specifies CASSFTQQGATGNTIYF.